The clone carrying this T cell receptor (beta chain) showed up just a few times. Exclusion followed for patients with uncontrolled infection, other autoimmune disease, pregnancy or lactation. This sample holds PBMCs from roughly 10 ml fresh peripheral blood. Researchers took RNA transcripts and amplified the TCR beta CDR3 regions from them. The TCR CDR3 was amplified in a first-round RT-PCR using the HTBI primer set. TCRdb independently ran MiXCR on the multiplex PCR reads; one entry per CDR3 protein. In the table there are a few hundred thousand distinct CDR3 sequences, about a sixth of which are singletons. The sample originates from a study of T cells in Graves' hyperthyroidism and ophthalmopathy. The germline CDR1 and CDR2 sequences are SGHDT and YYEEEE. The junction had 17 bases not matched to a gene; V was cut back by 4 bases and J by 7 bases. The length of the CDR3 is 17 residues.

Sequencing input: blood. This chain uses TRBV5-6 with TRBJ2-1; TRBD1 aligns across 7 bases. This sequence originates from a woman aged 40 to 49 with Graves' ophthalmopathy. The CDR3 bases are TGTGCCAGCAGCACCCGGACAGGTAATATAGTAGTAAATGAGCAGTTCTTC. It encodes CASSTRTGNIVVNEQFF. Full variable domain (outside the CDR3, taken from reference TRBV5-6 and TRBJ2-1): DAGVTQSPTHLIKTRGQQVTLRCSPKSGHDTVSWYQQALGQGPQFIFQYYEEEERQRGNFPDRFSGHQFPNYSSELNVNALLLGDSALYLCASSTRTGNIVVNEQFFGPGTRLTVL.